Following are 26 T cell receptor beta chains from one sample sequenced in a study of blood T cell repertoires in COVID-19. The assay was immunoSEQ multiplex PCR, and TCRdb's table has in-frame clones only and misses some. The repertoire holds approximately 100,000 clones, with approximately 81% as singletons. The sample comprised peripheral blood. Every receptor here comes from a woman aged 80 or over with acute or convalescent COVID-19.

CDR3 in DNA: TGTGCCAGCAGCTTTGAAGTCGGCAGGGCCTCTGGAAACACCATATATTTT. Amino acid sequence: CASSFEVGRASGNTIYF. The chain uses TRBV7-9 and TRBJ1-3, with D possibly matching TRBD1 (5 bases). The CDR3 has 17 residues. Trimming removed 3 bases from V and 0 bases from J, with 15 bases in between. CDR1 and CDR2 from the germline V gene are SEHNR and FQNEAQ (reference sequence).

This clone was recorded only once. V gene TRBV5-1 combines with J gene TRBJ1-4; the D is unclear. The V end was cut by 0 bases, the J end by 10 bases, with 19 bases between. This CDR3 region has 16 residues. CDR1 and CDR2 (germline): SGHRS, YFSETQ. CDR3 protein: CASSLEASVRRGKLFF. In nucleotides, the CDR3 is TGCGCCAGCAGCTTGGAAGCCTCGGTGAGAAGAGGAAAACTGTTTTTT. The full variable domain, completed using reference TRBV5-1 and TRBJ1-4, is KAGVTQTPRYLIKTRGQQVTLSCSPISGHRSVSWYQQTPGQGLQFLFEYFSETQRNKGNFPGRFSGRQFSNSRSEMNVSTLELGDSALYLCASSLEASVRRGKLFFGSGTQLSVL.

This chain connects TRBV3-1 (or the pseudogene TRBV3-2) to TRBJ2-3; D might be TRBD2 (6 bases). From germline, CDR1 is LGHDT and CDR2 YNNKEL (reference sequence). The CDR3 runs to 14 residues. V was trimmed by 4 bases and J by 1 base, leaving 9 bases between them. CDR3 residues: CASSLSGGTDTQYF. As DNA, the CDR3 is TGTGCCAGCAGCCTCTCGGGGGGCACAGATACGCAGTATTTT.

This chain connects TRBV7-8 to TRBJ1-4; TRBD1 matches 8 bases. CDR1 and CDR2 (germline): SGHVS, FQNEAQ. The CDR3 extends over 16 amino acids. V lost 1 base to trimming and J lost 2 bases; unmatched junction nucleotides: 3. CDR3 DNA sequence: TGTGCCAGCAGCTTAGGACAGGGGTGGACTAATGAAAAACTGTTTTTT. Its protein is CASSLGQGWTNEKLFF.

The V call is TRBV2, the J call TRBJ1-5; D remains unclear. Trimming took 7 bases from V and 6 from J, leaving 10 bases between them. Germline V gene lookup returns CDR1 SNHLY and CDR2 FYNNEI. The CDR3 is made up of 12 amino acids. The CDR3: CASKSSGQPQHF. The CDR3 DNA follows: TGTGCCAGCAAGTCGTCGGGTCAGCCCCAGCATTTT.

For this clone: A read error is possible here, since a much larger clone lies one base away. This chain uses TRBV7-6 with TRBJ1-1; possible D gene TRBD1, 6 bases. Germline V gene lookup returns CDR1 SGHVS and CDR2 FNYEAQ. There are 13 residues in the CDR3. The germline V and J ends were trimmed by 4 bases and 1 base, with 7 bases remaining between them. The CDR3 sequence is CASSSGQNTEAFF. As DNA, the CDR3 is TGTGCCAGCAGCTCGGGACAGAACACTGAAGCTTTCTTT.

The V gene is TRBV20-1, the J gene TRBJ2-5, with 11 bases lining up with TRBD2. Germline-derived CDR1 and CDR2 are DFQATT and SNEGSKA (reference sequence). J gave up 0 bases and V 6 bases, and 9 bases lay outside the gene matches. The CDR3 consists of 16 residues. Here the CDR3 reads CSASTASGRYQETQYF. The CDR3, as DNA: TGCAGTGCCAGTACGGCTAGCGGGAGGTACCAAGAGACCCAGTACTTC.

This clone came up a few times. The chain recombines TRBV3-1 (or the pseudogene TRBV3-2) with TRBJ1-6; 8 nucleotides align to TRBD1. The CDR3 has 15 amino acids. Germline V gene sequence: CDR1 LGHDT, CDR2 YNNKEL (reference sequence). V lost 3 bases to trimming and J lost 7 bases; unmatched junction nucleotides: 5. CDR3 residues: CASSHRDRRNSPLHF. CDR3 nucleotides: TGTGCCAGCAGCCATAGGGACAGGCGCAATTCACCCCTCCACTTT.

This clone came up a few times. The CDR3 DNA follows: TGTGCCAGCAGATCCGGGACAGGGAGCTCACCCCTCCACTTT. Its protein is CASRSGTGSSPLHF. The V and J genes are TRBV28 and TRBJ1-6; TRBD1 matches 9 bases. The CDR3 extends over 14 amino acids. V shed 6 bases and J 10 bases; nucleotides not matched to a gene: 7. Germline V lookup: CDR1 MDHEN, CDR2 SYDVKM.

The chain carries TRBV3-1 (or the pseudogene TRBV3-2) and TRBJ1-5; TRBD1 agrees at 7 bases. The V segment lost 4 bases and the J segment 7 bases; nucleotides outside the gene matches: 4. Germline V CDR1 and CDR2: LGHDT, YNNKEL (reference sequence). This CDR3 is 13 amino acids long. DNA of the CDR3: TGTGCCAGCAGCCCGGGACAGAGGCAGCCCCAGCATTTT. The encoded protein is CASSPGQRQPQHF.

V is TRBV5-6 and J is TRBJ1-6; D might be TRBD1 (5 bases). V lost 0 bases and J lost 10, with 11 bases in between. Germline CDR1 is SGHDT and CDR2 is YYEEEE. The CDR3 is made up of 14 amino acids. The CDR3 nucleotides read TGTGCCAGCAGCTTGGGGGGCTGGAACTCACCCCTCCACTTT. Translation: CASSLGGWNSPLHF.

The chain joins TRBV4-1 to TRBJ1-2; D possibly corresponds to TRBD1 (6 bases). This CDR3 has 14 residues. Germline lookup yields CDR1 MGHRA and CDR2 YSYEKL. Trimming took off 1 base at V and 4 bases at J, with 10 bases between the two ends. The CDR3 region has the DNA TGCGCCAGCAGCCAAGCCGGACAGTTCTATGGCTACACCTTC. Encoded protein: CASSQAGQFYGYTF.

The J gene is TRBJ2-7, the V gene TRBV3-1 (or the pseudogene TRBV3-2); TRBD2 aligns across 12 bases. The V gene's germline CDR1 is LGHDT and CDR2 YNNKEL (reference sequence). The CDR3 sequence is 17 residues long. V was pared by 4 bases and J by 3 bases, with 10 bases of the junction left unmatched. CDR3 sequence reads: CASSRNTRTSGVYEQYF. CDR3 bases: TGTGCCAGCAGCCGAAACACCAGGACTAGCGGGGTCTACGAGCAGTACTTC.

The chain carries TRBV6-5 and TRBJ1-1; D is possibly TRBD1 (5 bases). The CDR3 is 13 residues long. V lost 5 bases, J lost 0 bases, and 7 bases lay in between. Per the germline V gene, CDR1 is MNHEY and CDR2 is SVGAGI. Here the CDR3 DNA reads TGTGCCAGCAGTCGACAGCTGAACACTGAAGCTTTCTTT. Its protein product is CASSRQLNTEAFF.

This rearrangement joins TRBV7-2 to TRBJ2-3; D may be TRBD1 (5 bases). The CDR3 contains 15 residues. Trimming stripped 3 bases from V and 4 bases from J, with 14 bases between. Germline-derived CDR1 and CDR2 are SGHTA and FQGNSA. In nucleotides, the CDR3 is TGTGCCAGCAGCTTGGGTCAGGGCTTCGCAGATACGCAGTATTTT. It encodes CASSLGQGFADTQYF.

The chain joins TRBV7-9 to TRBJ1-3; D is unclear. Germline lookup yields CDR1 SEHNR and CDR2 FQNEAQ (reference sequence). The V and J ends lost 3 bases and 4 bases respectively, with 10 bases between them. There are 14 residues in the CDR3. The CDR3 DNA is TGTGCCAGCAGCTTTTCCGCGAGGGGAAACACCATATATTTT. This sequence encodes CASSFSARGNTIYF.

The V call is TRBV5-4, the J call TRBJ1-1; D call uncertain. This CDR3 is built from 15 residues. In germline, CDR1 is SGHNT, CDR2 YYREEE (reference sequence). Trimming stripped 4 bases from V and 0 bases from J, with 13 bases between. The CDR3 spells CASSTGGVLNTEAFF. CDR3 in DNA: TGTGCCAGCAGCACTGGTGGTGTATTGAACACTGAAGCTTTCTTT.

The rearrangement joins TRBV6-2 or TRBV6-3 to TRBJ1-2, with 7 bases that match TRBD1. The CDR3 totals 14 residues. The junction had 10 bases not matched to a gene; V was cut back by 6 bases and J by 6 bases. Germline-derived CDR1 and CDR2 are MNHEY and SVGEGT. The CDR3: CASSRTTGIDGYTF. Written as DNA, the CDR3 is TGTGCCAGCAGCCGGACGACAGGGATTGATGGCTACACCTTC.

The gene calls are TRBV6-2 or TRBV6-3 and TRBJ1-1, with unresolved D. The germline V gene encodes CDR1 MNHEY and CDR2 SVGEGT. The CDR3 has 14 residues. Trimming stripped 3 bases from V and 0 bases from J, with 8 bases between. The CDR3 protein is CASSYLGVNTEAFF. The CDR3 bases are TGTGCCAGCAGTTATCTGGGAGTGAACACTGAAGCTTTCTTT.

This chain joins TRBV11-2 and TRBJ1-1; D uncertain. Between the trimmed V and J ends, which lost 1 base and 0 bases, there was a span of 6 bases. Germline CDR1 SGHAT, CDR2 FQNNGV. This CDR3 is built from 14 residues. The chain's CDR3 is CASSLGVLNTEAFF. Written as DNA, the CDR3 is TGTGCCAGCAGCTTAGGCGTTTTGAACACTGAAGCTTTCTTT.

The DNA for the CDR3 is TGTGCCAGCAGCTTAGACAGGGTAGGCGGCTACACCTTC. The encoded protein is CASSLDRVGGYTF. The J gene is TRBJ1-2, the V gene TRBV5-4, with 7 nucleotides matching TRBD1. V shed 2 bases, J shed 8 bases, and the junction held 6 bases outside the gene matches. This CDR3 contains 13 residues. Looked up from germline, CDR1 is SGHNT and CDR2 is YYREEE (reference sequence).

DNA of the CDR3: TGTGCCAGCATCCCAGGGGTAGGCTATGGCTACACCTTC. This codes for CASIPGVGYGYTF. The chain carries TRBV6-6 and TRBJ1-2, with a tentative D call TRBD1 (6 bases). Per germline, CDR1 MNHNY and CDR2 SVGAGI (reference sequence). This CDR3 has 13 amino acids. Trimming shortened V by 7 bases and J by 4 bases, and 13 bases separated the two germline ends.

The chain is built from TRBV3-1 (or the pseudogene TRBV3-2) and TRBJ1-4, with TRBD1 matching over 9 bases. The V and J ends lost 5 bases and 8 bases, in that order; junction bases with no gene match: 9. The CDR3 is 15 amino acids. Germline CDR1 reads LGHDT; CDR2 reads YNNKEL (reference sequence). The CDR3 bases are TGTGCCAGCAGCTCCCCAGGGACAGGGAGGGAAAAACTGTTTTTT. Residues: CASSSPGTGREKLFF.

In this sample, this clone turned up once. The V and J genes are TRBV30 and TRBJ1-2; D possibly corresponds to TRBD1 (6 bases). Deletions cut 3 bases from V and 7 bases from J, with 15 bases between. The CDR3 consists of 13 residues. The V gene's germline CDR1 is GTSNPN and CDR2 SVGIG (reference sequence). This chain's CDR3 is CAWSPGGGGGYTF. CDR3 coding DNA: TGTGCCTGGAGCCCCGGGGGGGGCGGTGGCTACACCTTC.

The rearrangement links TRBV9 to TRBJ2-1; 11 bases are shared with TRBD2. The CDR3 consists of 16 residues. The germline V gene encodes CDR1 SGDLS and CDR2 YYNGEE. V shed 3 bases, J shed 4 bases, and the junction held 6 bases outside the gene matches. The CDR3 DNA is TGTGCCAGCAGCGCCTCTAGCGGGGGGTTATACAATGAGCAGTTCTTC. Translation gives CASSASSGGLYNEQFF. The entire variable domain, with the rest obtained from reference TRBV9 and TRBJ2-1, is as follows: DSGVTQTPKHLITATGQRVTLRCSPRSGDLSVYWYQQSLDQGLQFLIQYYNGEERAKGNILERFSAQQFPDLHSELNLSSLELGDSALYFCASSASSGGLYNEQFFGPGTRLTVL.

The chain combines TRBV5-8 with TRBJ1-5; 7 bases align to TRBD1. There are 15 residues in the CDR3. Germline-derived CDR1 and CDR2 are SGHTS and YDEGEE. The ends lost 4 bases at V and 7 bases at J; junction bases unmatched: 11. The CDR3 spells CASSRPAGGNQPQHF. The CDR3 DNA follows: TGTGCCAGCAGCCGACCGGCAGGGGGAAACCAGCCCCAGCATTTT.